The present T cell receptor beta chain was sequenced within a study of CD8 T cells in ankylosing spondylitis. Worth noting for this clonotype: Antigen: not known.

The CDR3 runs 15 residues. In germline, CDR1 is MGHRA, CDR2 YSYEKL. Between the trimmed V and J ends, which lost 2 bases and 5 bases, there was a span of 12 bases. General study points: What appeared characteristic of ankylosing spondylitis blood was a TCR beta motif of eight highly homologous variants.

Each CDR3 protein gets one entry after TCRdb re-called the 5' RACE reads with MiXCR. Of some 840,000 distinct CDR3 sequences in the sample, about an eighth were seen once. Material for sequencing was blood, either unsorted or a sorted T cell fraction (not recorded which). The clonotype was recovered from a male donor with ankylosing spondylitis. The genes are TRBV4-1 and TRBJ1-4, with D uncertain. The CDR3: CASSQPGRFNEKLFF. The CDR3, as DNA: TGCGCCAGCAGCCAACCCGGGAGGTTCAATGAAAAACTGTTTTTT.